The sequence of this T cell receptor (beta chain) was determined in a study of blood T cell repertoires in COVID-19 (dated by TCRdb to 2018 to 2020). Study-level background: Samples covering the acute and convalescent phases of COVID-19 were provided by collaborators in the United States, Italy and Spain. A freely available public database, intended as a resource for researchers studying the immune response to SARS-CoV-2, is where the repertoires were released. Samples came from the ongoing ImmuneRACE study (first 160 participants) plus 1,254 subjects from 6 global collaborators. The material from the prospective study consisted of cDNA or gDNA derived from T cells, B-cell-depleted T cells, or PBMCs. The sample metadata nearly always contained a de-identified subject ID, COVID-19 status, age in years and sex. Where HLA class I and class II types were available, the types were taken from metadata supplied by the sample provider, not from assay-based typing. Deeply sampled blood TCRbeta repertoires from subjects exposed to, actively infected with, or recovered from COVID-19 were included in the dataset. Study-wide findings and limitations: The quantity of clinical and demographic metadata differed by source and by participant and was supplied without curation.

Regarding this clone: Its antigen is currently not known. Within one base of it there is no much larger clone, and no base qualities were kept.

Enrolling through a virtual design, the prospective study's participants ranged in age from roughly 18 to 89 years and lived across about two dozen United States geographic areas. In the prospective study, participants were assigned to cohorts based on the clinical history participants reported in a screening survey and a study questionnaire. ImmuneRACE Cohort 3 recovered participants were defined by two consecutive negative NP/OP PCR tests, healthcare professional clearance, or symptom resolution. In the prospective study, whole blood, serum and a nasopharyngeal or oropharyngeal swab were collected from each participant by mobile phlebotomists. Over an approximately two-month period, participants in the prospective study had the option of providing additional blood draws and questionnaires. Blood samples from the prospective study were shipped frozen or at room temperature prior to DNA extraction.

TCRbeta CDR3 regions were amplified from genomic DNA by means of the immunoSEQ Assay, a bias-controlled multiplex PCR. Under the source paper's analysis protocol: The number of nucleated cells in each sample was estimated by amplification of reference gene primers within the assay. To quantify the absolute abundance of each unique TCRbeta CDR3 rearrangement, sequence reads were collapsed and filtered. For each sample, productive Simpson clonality was calculated as the square root of Simpson's diversity index across productive rearrangements. TCRdb carries this immuneACCESS record with in-frame sequences only. Its versions omit some clonotypes, under half of them owing to an unresolved V gene in the studies checked, with the rest unexplained. That table furnishes V, J and clone size, whereas the DNA furnished D and trimming. This sample gives around 500,000 clones in total; approximately 88% of them show up just once. Over 1.5% of the sample lies in the top ten.

V and J lose 7 bases and 4 bases, and a span of 19 bases separates them. The germline V gene provides CDR1 MNHEY and CDR2 SVGAGI. The CDR3 has 15 amino acids, counting the end cysteine and phenylalanine. CDR3 DNA only is kept here, 45 bases in frame from base 1. The sequence was obtained from a woman in her forties who had recovered from COVID-19. The rearranged chain carries TRBV6-5 and TRBJ1-1; 6 matching bases give a weak D call of TRBD1. The sample taken for sequencing was PBMCs or T cells enriched from blood (not recorded which). The CDR3 protein sequence reads: CASTNGGGESTEAFF. The nucleotides are TGTGCCAGCACTAACGGGGGGGGCGAGAGCACTGAAGCTTTCTTT.